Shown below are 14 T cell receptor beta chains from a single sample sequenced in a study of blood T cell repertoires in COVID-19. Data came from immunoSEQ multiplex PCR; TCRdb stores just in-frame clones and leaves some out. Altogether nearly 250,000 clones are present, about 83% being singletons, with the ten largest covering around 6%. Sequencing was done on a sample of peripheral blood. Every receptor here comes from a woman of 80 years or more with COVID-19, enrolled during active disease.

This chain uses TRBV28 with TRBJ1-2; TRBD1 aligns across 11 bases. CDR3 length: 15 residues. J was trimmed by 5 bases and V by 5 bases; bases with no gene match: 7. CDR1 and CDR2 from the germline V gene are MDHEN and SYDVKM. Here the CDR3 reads CASSPRTGGIYGYTF. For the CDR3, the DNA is TGTGCCAGCAGTCCCCGGACAGGGGGCATATATGGCTACACCTTC.

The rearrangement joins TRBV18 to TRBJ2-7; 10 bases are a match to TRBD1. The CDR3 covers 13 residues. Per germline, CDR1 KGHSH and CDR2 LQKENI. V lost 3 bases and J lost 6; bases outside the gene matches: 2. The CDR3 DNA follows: TGTGCCAGCTCACCCAGGGACAGGGGCGAGCAGTACTTC. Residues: CASSPRDRGEQYF.

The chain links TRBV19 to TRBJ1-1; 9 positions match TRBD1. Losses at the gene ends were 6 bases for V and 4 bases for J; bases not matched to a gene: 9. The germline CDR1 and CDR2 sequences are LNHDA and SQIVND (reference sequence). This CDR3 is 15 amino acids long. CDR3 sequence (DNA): TGTGCCAGTAGGTCGACAGGGGGTACGGCCACTGAAGCTTTCTTT. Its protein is CASRSTGGTATEAFF.

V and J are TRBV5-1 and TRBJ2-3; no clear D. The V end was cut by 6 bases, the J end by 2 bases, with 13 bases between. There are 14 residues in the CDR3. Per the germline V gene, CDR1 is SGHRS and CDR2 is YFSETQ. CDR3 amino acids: CASTLVFLTDTQYF. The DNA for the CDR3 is TGCGCCAGCACATTAGTCTTTCTCACAGATACGCAGTATTTT.

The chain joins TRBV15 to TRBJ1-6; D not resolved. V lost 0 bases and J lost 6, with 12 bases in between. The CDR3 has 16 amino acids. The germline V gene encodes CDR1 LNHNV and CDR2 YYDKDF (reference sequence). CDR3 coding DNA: TGTGCCACCAGCAGAGATTTCGCCAGTTCTAATTCACCCCTCCACTTT. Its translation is CATSRDFASSNSPLHF.

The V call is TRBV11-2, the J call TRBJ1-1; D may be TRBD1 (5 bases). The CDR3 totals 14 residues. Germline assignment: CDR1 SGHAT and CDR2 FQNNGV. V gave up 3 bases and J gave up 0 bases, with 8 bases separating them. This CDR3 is CASSFNRMNTEAFF. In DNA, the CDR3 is TGTGCCAGCAGCTTTAACAGGATGAACACTGAAGCTTTCTTT.

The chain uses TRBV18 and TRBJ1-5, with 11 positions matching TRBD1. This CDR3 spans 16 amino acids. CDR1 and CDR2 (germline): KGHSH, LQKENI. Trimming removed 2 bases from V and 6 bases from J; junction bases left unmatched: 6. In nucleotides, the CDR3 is TGTGCCAGCTCACCATCCGGGGACAGGGGGGTTCAGCCCCAGCATTTT. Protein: CASSPSGDRGVQPQHF.

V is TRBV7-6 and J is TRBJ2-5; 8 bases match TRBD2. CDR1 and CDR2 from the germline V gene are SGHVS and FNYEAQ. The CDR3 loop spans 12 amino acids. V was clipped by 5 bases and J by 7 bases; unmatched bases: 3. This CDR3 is CASSPGGGTQYF. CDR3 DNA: TGTGCCAGCAGCCCCGGGGGGGGGACCCAGTACTTC.

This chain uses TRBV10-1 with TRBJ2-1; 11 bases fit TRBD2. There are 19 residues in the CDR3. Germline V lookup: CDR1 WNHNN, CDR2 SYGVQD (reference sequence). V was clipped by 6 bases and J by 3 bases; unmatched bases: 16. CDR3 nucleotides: TGCGCCAGCAGGCCGGGGACTAGCGGTTACCATTGCTACTACAATGAGCAGTTCTTC. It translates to CASRPGTSGYHCYYNEQFF.

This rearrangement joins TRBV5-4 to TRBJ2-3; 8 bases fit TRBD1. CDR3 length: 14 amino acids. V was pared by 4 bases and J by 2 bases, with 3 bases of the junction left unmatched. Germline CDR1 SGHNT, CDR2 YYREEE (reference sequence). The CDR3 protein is CASSVQGATDTQYF. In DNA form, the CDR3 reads TGTGCCAGCAGCGTCCAGGGGGCCACAGATACGCAGTATTTT.

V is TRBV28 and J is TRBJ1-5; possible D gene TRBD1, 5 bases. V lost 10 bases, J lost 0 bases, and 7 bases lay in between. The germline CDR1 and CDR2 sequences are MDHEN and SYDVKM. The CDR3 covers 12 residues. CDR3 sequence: CATQGSNQPQHF. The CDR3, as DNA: TGTGCCACCCAGGGTAGCAATCAGCCCCAGCATTTT.

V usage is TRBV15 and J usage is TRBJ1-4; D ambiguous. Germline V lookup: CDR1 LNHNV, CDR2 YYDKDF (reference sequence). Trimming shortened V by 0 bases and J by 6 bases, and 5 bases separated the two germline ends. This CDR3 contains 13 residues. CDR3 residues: CATSRENYEKLFF. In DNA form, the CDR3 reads TGTGCCACCAGCAGAGAGAACTATGAAAAACTGTTTTTT. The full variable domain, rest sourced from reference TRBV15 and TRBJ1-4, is DAMVIQNPRYQVTQFGKPVTLSCSQTLNHNVMYWYQQKSSQAPKLLFHYYDKDFNNEADTPDNFQSRRPNTSFCFLDIRSPGLGDTAMYLCATSRENYEKLFFGSGTQLSVL.

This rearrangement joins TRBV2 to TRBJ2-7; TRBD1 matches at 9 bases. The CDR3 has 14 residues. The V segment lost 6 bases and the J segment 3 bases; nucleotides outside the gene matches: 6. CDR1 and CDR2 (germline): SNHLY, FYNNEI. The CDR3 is CASSRQGVIYEQYF. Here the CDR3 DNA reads TGTGCCAGCAGCCGACAGGGGGTTATCTACGAGCAGTACTTC. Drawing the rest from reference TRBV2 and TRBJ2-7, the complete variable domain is EPEVTQTPSHQVTQMGQEVILRCVPISNHLYFYWYRQILGQKVEFLVSFYNNEISEKSEIFDDQFSVERPDGSNFTLKIRSTKLEDSAMYFCASSRQGVIYEQYFGPGTRLTVT.

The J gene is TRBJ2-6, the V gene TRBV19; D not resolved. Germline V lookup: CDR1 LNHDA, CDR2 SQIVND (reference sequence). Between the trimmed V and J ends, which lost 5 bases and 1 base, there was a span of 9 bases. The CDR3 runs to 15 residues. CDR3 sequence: CASSLGGSGANVLTF. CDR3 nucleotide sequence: TGTGCCAGTAGTCTTGGCGGATCTGGGGCCAACGTCCTGACTTTC.